The 4 T cell receptor beta chains below come from one sample, sequenced in a study of identical twins. One entry per CDR3 protein, called by TCRdb with MiXCR from the 5' RACE reads. The sample comprises a few hundred thousand distinct CDR3 sequences, about 8% of which are singletons, and around 2.1% rests with the top ten. This same sample was also taken into another study, of yellow fever vaccine responses in identical twins.

Specimen: memory (CD45RO+) T cells sorted from blood. These receptors were collected from a woman between 18 and 29 years old in good health.

A few counts support this clonotype. This chain links TRBV15 with TRBJ1-1; no reliable D call. Germline-derived CDR1 and CDR2 are LNHNV and YYDKDF (reference sequence). This CDR3 has 13 amino acids. V gave up 0 bases and J gave up 10 bases, with 12 bases separating them. The CDR3 DNA sequence: TGTGCCACCAGCAGAGATGTTTCTGGGGTAGCTTTCTTT. Translation: CATSRDVSGVAFF.

This clonotype occurred a few times. The V and J genes are TRBV11-1 and TRBJ2-1; TRBD1 matches at 10 bases. The length of the CDR3 is 14 residues. Germline V gene sequence: CDR1 SGHAT, CDR2 FQDESV (reference sequence). V trimming: 5 bases; J trimming: 10 bases; junction bases outside the gene matches: 8. DNA for the CDR3: TGTGCCAGCAGCGACGACAGGGGGCGAGGAGAGCAGTTCTTC. Translation: CASSDDRGRGEQFF. Filled out from reference TRBV11-1 and TRBJ2-1, the complete variable domain reads EAEVAQSPRYKITEKSQAVAFWCDPISGHATLYWYRQILGQGPELLVQFQDESVVDDSQLPKDRFSAERLKGVDSTLKIQPAELGDSAMYLCASSDDRGRGEQFFGPGTRLTVL.

The chain links TRBV13 to TRBJ1-1, with 7 positions matching TRBD1. The CDR3 consists of 16 residues. Trimming at V came to 1 base and at J to 7 bases, leaving 12 bases not matched to a gene. Germline V lookup: CDR1 PRHDT, CDR2 FYEKMQ (reference sequence). CDR3 amino acids: CASSLDPGRQGGEAFF. In DNA, the CDR3 is TGTGCCAGCAGCTTAGACCCGGGAAGACAGGGTGGTGAAGCTTTCTTT.

This clonotype has ten or more counts. The gene calls are TRBV4-2 and TRBJ2-3; 12 positions match TRBD2. The CDR3 sequence is 18 residues long. J was trimmed by 3 bases and V by 4 bases; bases with no gene match: 11. Germline V gene lookup returns CDR1 LGHNA and CDR2 YNFKEQ. The CDR3 protein is CASSPASSGGAETDTQYF. The DNA of the CDR3 is TGTGCCAGCAGCCCTGCCTCTAGCGGGGGGGCGGAAACAGATACGCAGTATTTT.